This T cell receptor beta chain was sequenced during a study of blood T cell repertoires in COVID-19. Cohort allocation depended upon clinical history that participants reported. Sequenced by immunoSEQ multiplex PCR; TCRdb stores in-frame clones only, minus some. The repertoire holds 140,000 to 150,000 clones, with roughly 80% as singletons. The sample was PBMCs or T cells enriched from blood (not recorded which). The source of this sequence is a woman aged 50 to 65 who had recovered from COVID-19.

CDR3 residues: CASSLQGANNQPQHF. The CDR3 DNA follows: TGTGCCAGCAGCTTGCAGGGGGCGAACAATCAGCCCCAGCATTTT. The gene calls are TRBV5-4 and TRBJ1-5; 8 nucleotides line up with TRBD1. V gave up 1 base and J gave up 3 bases; unmatched junction bases: 3. The CDR3 is made up of 15 amino acids. Germline assignment: CDR1 SGHNT and CDR2 YYREEE (reference sequence).